What follows are 20 T cell receptor beta chains derived from one specimen sequenced in a study of blood T cell dynamics during melanoma immunotherapy. Assay: immunoSEQ multiplex PCR; the TCRdb copy retains only in-frame clones and omits some. Of 15,000 or so clones in the sample, about 94% are singletons; the top ten hold over 0.2%. Time point reported: week 3, after first cycle of checkpoint inhibitor. The source material was effector memory CD8+ T cells from blood, sampled from a patient treated with checkpoint blockade. The receptors derive from a human donor with melanoma.

This chain links TRBV11-2 with TRBJ2-5, with D perhaps TRBD1 (5 bases). The CDR3 consists of 15 residues. Germline values: CDR1 SGHAT, CDR2 FQNNGV. V was shortened by 1 base and J by 1 base, with 10 bases between the two germline ends. CDR3 sequence reads: CASSLVYQGQETQYF. The CDR3 coding sequence is TGTGCCAGCAGCTTAGTTTATCAGGGCCAAGAGACCCAGTACTTC.

This chain uses TRBV7-9 with TRBJ1-2; D not certain. The CDR3 length is 13 residues. Trimming removed 8 bases at V and 4 bases at J, with 14 bases between. The germline gives CDR1 SEHNR, CDR2 FQNEAQ (reference sequence). In DNA form, the CDR3 reads TGTGCCAGCGGGTTTGTTAGTAGCTATGGCTACACCTTC. Its translation: CASGFVSSYGYTF.

To note about this clone: In this CDR3 the conserved last residue, phenylalanine or tryptophan, is missing, so a read error is likely. The DNA is omitted, as the CDR3 cannot be located on it reliably, and the CDR3 follows TCRdb's listing. V usage is TRBV6-5 and J usage is TRBJ2-7; TRBD1 is the table's D call and was not checked against the DNA. Per the germline V gene, CDR1 is MNHEY and CDR2 is SVGAGI. The CDR3 spans 12 residues, counting both ends. CDR3 protein: CASSEGSGTGVT.

The J gene is TRBJ1-1, the V gene TRBV6-5, with D perhaps matching TRBD1 (5 bases). Germline values: CDR1 MNHEY, CDR2 SVGAGI. The CDR3 length is 14 residues. V was shortened by 5 bases and J by 3 bases, with 13 bases between the two germline ends. The CDR3 protein is CASSPTATYTEAFF. CDR3 bases: TGTGCCAGCAGTCCGACAGCTACCTACACTGAAGCTTTCTTT.

The V call is TRBV6-1, the J call TRBJ2-5, with TRBD1 matching 7 bases. Matching the DNA end better, TRBJ2-7 makes the J call doubtful. This CDR3 is built from 15 residues. Germline V lookup: CDR1 MNHNS, CDR2 SASEGT. The CDR3 sequence is CASNLGQASSYEQYF. The CDR3 coding sequence is TGTGCCAGCAACCTAGGACAGGCCAGCTCCTACGAGCAGTACTTC.

This rearrangement joins TRBV7-9 to TRBJ2-7, with D unclear. This CDR3 is built from 13 residues. V lost 5 bases and J 5 bases, leaving 13 bases between the germline ends. In germline, CDR1 is SEHNR, CDR2 FQNEAQ (reference sequence). Here the CDR3 reads CASSRRVADEQYF. The CDR3 DNA reads as TGTGCCAGCAGCCGCCGCGTGGCGGACGAGCAGTACTTC. The whole variable domain, filled in from reference TRBV7-9 and TRBJ2-7, reads DTGVSQNPRHKITKRGQNVTFRCDPISEHNRLYWYRQTLGQGPEFLTYFQNEAQLEKSRLLSDRFSAERPKGSFSTLEIQRTEQGDSAMYLCASSRRVADEQYFGPGTRLTVT.

The chain links TRBV27 to TRBJ2-5, with 9 positions matching TRBD1. The V segment lost 6 bases and the J segment 3 bases; nucleotides outside the gene matches: 5. The CDR3 has 14 residues. Germline CDR1 and CDR2: MNHEY and SMNVEV (reference sequence). CDR3 in DNA: TGTGCCAGCAGGTCGGACAGGGGCGAAGAGACCCAGTACTTC. Translation gives CASRSDRGEETQYF.

The V call is TRBV7-6, the J call TRBJ2-1; D unclear. CDR3 length equals 13 residues. V was shortened by 4 bases and J by 7 bases, with 11 bases between the two germline ends. Germline CDR1 and CDR2: SGHVS and FNYEAQ. The CDR3: CASSWQPFNEQFF. The CDR3 region has the DNA TGTGCCAGCAGCTGGCAACCCTTTAATGAGCAGTTCTTC.

V gene TRBV28 combines with J gene TRBJ2-5; 7 bases align to TRBD1. The length of the CDR3 is 14 residues. CDR1 and CDR2 (germline): MDHEN, SYDVKM. The V segment lost 3 bases and the J segment 5 bases; nucleotides outside the gene matches: 6. Here the CDR3 reads CASSFDRVDETQYF. The CDR3 region has the DNA TGTGCCAGCAGTTTCGACAGGGTTGATGAGACCCAGTACTTC.

The chain uses TRBV7-9 and TRBJ2-7, with 9 nucleotides matching TRBD1. The CDR3 contains 12 residues. Germline V gene lookup returns CDR1 SEHNR and CDR2 FQNEAQ (reference sequence). V was pared by 5 bases and J by 7 bases, with 3 bases of the junction left unmatched. CDR3 in amino acids: CASSEGQGEQYF. CDR3 DNA: TGTGCCAGCAGCGAGGGACAGGGTGAGCAGTACTTC.

This sequence joins TRBV7-9 and TRBJ2-2; D is uncertain. The length of the CDR3 is 14 residues. Trimming shortened V by 8 bases and J by 0 bases, and 10 bases separated the two germline ends. The germline gives CDR1 SEHNR, CDR2 FQNEAQ (reference sequence). For the CDR3, the DNA is TGTGCCAGCCAGGCACTGTCGAACACCGGGGAGCTGTTTTTT. This encodes CASQALSNTGELFF.

The chain recombines TRBV7-2 with TRBJ2-7; D is perhaps TRBD1 (7 bases). CDR1 and CDR2 (germline): SGHTA, FQGNSA. V was trimmed by 2 bases and J by 3 bases, leaving 20 bases between them. There are 17 residues in the CDR3. CDR3 residues: CASSLTVKAGGNYEQYF. The CDR3 DNA follows: TGTGCCAGCAGCTTAACGGTAAAGGCAGGGGGGAACTACGAGCAGTACTTC.

The genes are TRBV7-6 and TRBJ2-1; 14 bases align to TRBD2. The junction had 6 bases not matched to a gene; V was cut back by 5 bases and J by 0 bases. Germline lookup yields CDR1 SGHVS and CDR2 FNYEAQ. The CDR3 totals 18 residues. The CDR3 DNA reads as TGTGCCAGCAGCCAGGGGACTAGCGGGAGAAACTCCTACAATGAGCAGTTCTTC. Translated: CASSQGTSGRNSYNEQFF.

A single count supports this clone. The chain uses TRBV27 and TRBJ2-1; D unclear. The ends were cut back, 5 bases at V and 8 bases at J, with 13 bases in the middle. Germline values: CDR1 MNHEY, CDR2 SMNVEV (reference sequence). This CDR3 comprises 13 residues. CDR3 protein: CASSVFSRDEQFF. The CDR3 DNA reads TGTGCCAGCAGTGTATTCTCTAGGGATGAGCAGTTCTTC.

The gene calls are TRBV5-5 and TRBJ2-1; 8 bases match TRBD2. CDR3 length: 15 amino acids. J lost 3 bases, V lost 5 bases, and 7 bases had no gene match. From germline, CDR1 is SGHKS and CDR2 YYEKEE (reference sequence). The CDR3 sequence: CASRDGLAVYNEQFF. The CDR3 DNA sequence: TGTGCCAGCAGGGATGGACTAGCAGTCTACAATGAGCAGTTCTTC.

This chain connects TRBV19 to TRBJ2-3, with 9 bases fitting TRBD2. Looked up from germline, CDR1 is LNHDA and CDR2 is SQIVND (reference sequence). Losses at the gene ends were 5 bases for V and 3 bases for J; bases not matched to a gene: 12. The CDR3 length is 17 residues. CDR3: CASSPRTRSGRTDTQYF. As DNA, the CDR3 is TGTGCCAGTAGTCCACGAACGCGTAGCGGGAGAACAGATACGCAGTATTTT. The full variable domain, completed using reference TRBV19 and TRBJ2-3, is DGGITQSPKYLFRKEGQNVTLSCEQNLNHDAMYWYRQDPGQGLRLIYYSQIVNDFQKGDIAEGYSVSREKKESFPLTVTSAQKNPTAFYLCASSPRTRSGRTDTQYFGPGTRLTVL.

The chain recombines TRBV27 with TRBJ2-7; D is possibly TRBD1 (6 bases). Trimming removed 5 bases from V and 3 bases from J, with 11 bases in between. Germline assignment: CDR1 MNHEY and CDR2 SMNVEV (reference sequence). The CDR3 has 13 residues. The CDR3 region has the DNA TGTGCCAGCAGTCAGGGGACCTACTACGAGCAGTACTTC. It translates to CASSQGTYYEQYF.

J is TRBJ2-1 and V is TRBV9, with a tentative D call TRBD2 (6 bases). CDR1 and CDR2 from the germline V gene are SGDLS and YYNGEE. V lost 0 bases, J lost 1 base, and 11 bases lay in between. There are 16 residues in the CDR3. The CDR3 nucleotides are TGTGCCAGCAGCGTAGCCGGGGGAGAGTCCTACAATGAGCAGTTCTTC. Its translation: CASSVAGGESYNEQFF.

V gene TRBV7-6 combines with J gene TRBJ2-2, with D perhaps TRBD1 or TRBD2 (5 bases each). Germline V gene lookup returns CDR1 SGHVS and CDR2 FNYEAQ. This CDR3 has 11 amino acids. With 11 bases removed from V and 6 bases from J, the gap between germline ends came to 10 bases. CDR3 nucleotide sequence: TGTGCCGGGGCGAGGGCCGGGGAGCTGTTTTTT. It translates to CAGARAGELFF.

The chain couples TRBV18 to TRBJ2-1, with TRBD1 as a possible D gene (6 bases). V was pared by 4 bases and J by 4 bases, with 14 bases between. Germline V CDR1 and CDR2: KGHSH, LQKENI. The CDR3 covers 15 residues. The CDR3 spells CASSQDRGQYNEQFF. For the CDR3, the DNA is TGTGCCAGCTCACAGGACAGAGGGCAATACAATGAGCAGTTCTTC. The whole variable domain, filled in from reference TRBV18 and TRBJ2-1, reads NAGVMQNPRHLVRRRGQEARLRCSPMKGHSHVYWYRQLPEEGLKFMVYLQKENIIDESGMPKERFSAEFPKEGPSILRIQQVVRGDSAAYFCASSQDRGQYNEQFFGPGTRLTVL.